The rows below give T cell receptor beta chains drawn from one sample of a study of OX40 agonist ivuxolimab in advanced cancers. Sequencing was performed with immunoSEQ multiplex PCR; in TCRdb, only in-frame clones are kept and a portion is missing. Among some 70,000 clones listed, 86% were seen once. Here the sequenced sample was CD4+ or CD8+ T cells sorted from blood, taken in a trial of the OX40 agonist ivuxolimab. Source of these receptors: an adult with an advanced solid tumor such as melanoma, head and neck, liver or kidney cancer. CDR3s include the opening cysteine and the closing phenylalanine or tryptophan. The D gene is left open where the match is weak. Not all rows give a size; the values are once, few, many and, for expanded clones, a class.

-	TRBJ1-2	-	TRBV4-2	CASSQDRGRLSRSRGYTF	TGTGCCAGCAGCCAAGATCGAGGCCGGCTTTCGAGGTCCCGTGGCTACACCTTC
-	TRBJ1-1	-	TRBV11-3	CASSLGVNTEAFF	TGTGCCAGCAGCTTAGGGGTGAACACTGAAGCTTTCTTT
-	TRBJ2-7	-	TRBV6-6	CASSYPSEFYEQYF	TGTGCCAGCAGTTACCCATCGGAATTCTACGAGCAGTACTTC
-	TRBJ2-5	-	TRBV28	CASSKQRTQYF	TGTGCCAGCAGCAAACAGAGGACCCAGTACTTC
once	TRBJ2-7	-	TRBV14	CASSSRVQGFEVQYF	TGTGCCAGCAGCTCAAGGGTACAGGGCTTTGAAGTGCAGTACTTC
-	TRBJ2-1	TRBD2	TRBV4-1	CAPAGWRGGNEQFF	TGCGCCCCAGCAGGATGGCGGGGGGGGAATGAGCAGTTCTTC
-	TRBJ1-1	-	TRBV5-4	CASSSGGEAFF	TGTGCCAGCAGCTCTGGTGGGGAAGCTTTCTTT
-	TRBJ1-5	-	TRBV7-9	CASSSTAGGQPQHF	TGTGCCAGCAGCTCTACGGCAGGAGGTCAGCCCCAGCATTTT
-	TRBJ2-1	-	TRBV5-6	CASSLEGLNEQFF	TGTGCCAGCAGCCTCGAAGGATTGAATGAGCAGTTCTTC
-	TRBJ1-5	-	TRBV2	CASSDSAGNQPQHF	TGTGCCAGCAGTGATTCGGCGGGGAATCAGCCCCAGCATTTT
-	TRBJ1-1	-	TRBV7-2	CASSSVGWRTEAFF	TGTGCCAGCAGCTCGGTAGGGTGGCGAACTGAAGCTTTCTTT
-	TRBJ1-1	TRBD1	TRBV6-1	CASSDPGTGGDTEAFF	TGTGCCAGCAGTGATCCCGGGACAGGGGGCGACACTGAAGCTTTCTTT
-	TRBJ2-1	-	TRBV7-2	CASSLEVSSYNEQFF	TGTGCCAGCAGCTTAGAGGTCAGCTCCTACAATGAGCAGTTCTTC
-	TRBJ2-1	-	TRBV15	CATSQRGIEQFF	TGTGCCACCAGTCAGCGAGGGATTGAGCAGTTCTTC
-	TRBJ1-1	-	TRBV5-1	CASMTAGETEAFF	TGCGCCAGCATGACGGCAGGGGAAACTGAAGCTTTCTTT
-	TRBJ1-2	-	TRBV19	CASSIGTRPAVYGYTF	TGTGCCAGTAGTATCGGGACAAGACCCGCAGTATATGGCTACACCTTC
-	TRBJ2-5	TRBD1	TRBV10-2	CASSKGTGGFGTQYF	TGCGCCAGCAGCAAGGGGACAGGGGGCTTTGGGACCCAGTACTTC
-	TRBJ2-2	TRBD2	TRBV2	CASRRTSGARNTGELFF	TGTGCCAGCCGACGGACTAGCGGGGCCCGGAACACCGGGGAGCTGTTTTTT